These 20 T cell receptor beta chains share one sample of origin, sequenced in a study of cytomegalovirus exposure and HLA in healthy donors. The repertoire was sequenced with immunoSEQ multiplex PCR; TCRdb's copy has only in-frame clones and lacks some. The sample gives about 130,000 clones, 95% to 97% of which show up once; about 1.7% is in the top ten. The sequencing sample was made of PBMCs. These receptors were obtained from a man between 18 and 35 years old in good health and CMV-seronegative.

V usage is TRBV5-1 and J usage is TRBJ2-3, with 10 bases matching TRBD2. Germline trimming cut 3 bases from V and 3 bases from J; bases unmatched to any gene: 7. The CDR3 runs 16 residues. The germline V gene has CDR1 SGHRS and CDR2 YFSETQ. The CDR3, as DNA: TGCGCCAGCAGCTGGGGAGCGGGAGGGCCAACAGATACGCAGTATTTT. It translates to CASSWGAGGPTDTQYF. Based on the CDR3 plus reference TRBV5-1 and TRBJ2-3, the full variable domain is KAGVTQTPRYLIKTRGQQVTLSCSPISGHRSVSWYQQTPGQGLQFLFEYFSETQRNKGNFPGRFSGRQFSNSRSEMNVSTLELGDSALYLCASSWGAGGPTDTQYFGPGTRLTVL.

The V call is TRBV4-1, the J call TRBJ2-4; TRBD1 might be the D (6 bases). This CDR3 comprises 15 residues. Between the trimmed V and J ends, which lost 5 bases and 5 bases, there was a span of 16 bases. Per the germline V gene, CDR1 is MGHRA and CDR2 is YSYEKL. Here the CDR3 DNA reads TGCGCCAGCAGCGGGGGCCGACAGTCGGAAAACATTCAGTACTTC. Translation: CASSGGRQSENIQYF.

The chain couples TRBV19 to TRBJ1-1; D not certain. The CDR3 covers 13 residues. From germline, CDR1 is LNHDA and CDR2 SQIVND (reference sequence). V lost 10 bases and J 2 bases, leaving 14 bases between the germline ends. The DNA for the CDR3 is TGTGCCATCTCACAGACCTACAACACTGAAGCTTTCTTT. Protein sequence: CAISQTYNTEAFF.

The DNA for the CDR3 is TGCGCCAGCAGCCAAGATAGGGGCGAGCTGATGAACTATGGCTACACCTTC. It translates to CASSQDRGELMNYGYTF. This chain uses TRBV4-3 with TRBJ1-2; tentative D call: TRBD1 (5 bases). The ends were cut back, 0 bases at V and 2 bases at J, with 16 bases in the middle. Germline values: CDR1 LGHNA, CDR2 YSLEER. The CDR3 runs to 17 residues.

This rearrangement joins TRBV11-3 to TRBJ1-1; D remains unclear. The length of the CDR3 is 17 residues. Germline V gene sequence: CDR1 SGHNT, CDR2 YENEEA. With 5 bases removed from V and 2 bases from J, the gap between germline ends came to 21 bases. In DNA form, the CDR3 reads TGTGCCAGCAGCCGAGAAGGGAGGTTTAGGGTAAACACTGAAGCTTTCTTT. Translation: CASSREGRFRVNTEAFF.

V is TRBV6-1 and J is TRBJ2-2; possibly TRBD1 for D (5 bases). In germline, CDR1 is MNHNS, CDR2 SASEGT. CDR3 size: 17 residues. The germline V and J ends were trimmed by 0 bases and 6 bases, with 17 bases remaining between them. The CDR3 DNA is TGTGCCAGCAGTGAAGCCCTCGGGTATGGGGCCGCCGGGGAGCTGTTTTTT. Protein product: CASSEALGYGAAGELFF.

The J gene is TRBJ1-5, the V gene TRBV10-3; 8 bases map to TRBD1. The junction had 5 bases not matched to a gene; V was cut back by 7 bases and J by 6 bases. The CDR3 has 13 residues. Germline V gene data show CDR1 as ENHRY and CDR2 as SYGVKD. CDR3 sequence (DNA): TGTGCCATCAATGCGGACAGGGCTCAGCCCCAGCATTTT. It yields the protein CAINADRAQPQHF.

The J gene is TRBJ2-1, the V gene TRBV10-3; TRBD2 matches at 14 bases. Germline trimming cut 0 bases from V and 10 bases from J; bases unmatched to any gene: 2. Germline values: CDR1 ENHRY, CDR2 SYGVKD. The CDR3 consists of 15 residues. In nucleotides, the CDR3 is TGTGCCATCAGTGAGTCCGGGACTAGCGGGAGAGAGCAGTTCTTC. It yields the protein CAISESGTSGREQFF.

The chain employs TRBV27 and TRBJ2-1; D possibly corresponds to TRBD2 (6 bases). The CDR3 has 13 residues. Germline-derived CDR1 and CDR2 are MNHEY and SMNVEV (reference sequence). The V end was cut by 5 bases, the J end by 7 bases, with 12 bases between. This CDR3 is CASSAGTVNEQFF. Written as DNA, the CDR3 is TGTGCCAGCAGTGCGGGGACTGTAAATGAGCAGTTCTTC.

DNA of the CDR3: TGTGCCAGCAGCTTTGGGACAGGGTTCGATACGCAGTATTTT. Translating it yields CASSFGTGFDTQYF. The chain carries TRBV5-6 and TRBJ2-3, with TRBD1 matching 9 bases. The CDR3 is 14 amino acids. J lost 6 bases, V lost 2 bases, and 4 bases had no gene match. CDR1 SGHDT and CDR2 YYEEEE come from the germline V gene. The full variable domain, with the rest looked up from reference TRBV5-6 and TRBJ2-3, is DAGVTQSPTHLIKTRGQQVTLRCSPKSGHDTVSWYQQALGQGPQFIFQYYEEEERQRGNFPDRFSGHQFPNYSSELNVNALLLGDSALYLCASSFGTGFDTQYFGPGTRLTVL.

In DNA, the CDR3 is TGCGCCAGCAGCCCGTTCCCGGACACCACCTACGAGCAGTACTTC. This sequence encodes CASSPFPDTTYEQYF. The chain is built from TRBV4-3 and TRBJ2-7, with D possibly TRBD1 on 5 matching bases. The germline V gene has CDR1 LGHNA and CDR2 YSLEER. The CDR3 spans 15 residues. V lost 4 bases, J lost 2 bases, and 15 bases lay in between.

J is TRBJ1-1 and V is TRBV28; TRBD1 might be the D (5 bases). Trimming removed 0 bases at V and 4 bases at J, with 12 bases between. The CDR3 totals 15 residues. Germline V gene data show CDR1 as MDHEN and CDR2 as SYDVKM. This chain's CDR3 is CASSLWGGIGTEAFF. The CDR3 region has the DNA TGTGCCAGCAGTTTATGGGGGGGGATAGGCACTGAAGCTTTCTTT.

J is TRBJ1-2 and V is TRBV25-1; TRBD1 agrees at 7 bases. V was pared by 4 bases and J by 8 bases, with 10 bases of the junction left unmatched. CDR1 MGHDK and CDR2 SYGVNS come from the germline V gene. This CDR3 contains 14 residues. In nucleotides, the CDR3 is TGTGCCAGCAGTGCGAGAGGGGGCTTTAGGGGCTACACCTTC. Protein: CASSARGGFRGYTF.

The chain is built from TRBV4-1 and TRBJ2-5; TRBD2 agrees at 11 bases. The length of the CDR3 is 18 residues. Per the germline V gene, CDR1 is MGHRA and CDR2 is YSYEKL. V dropped 1 base and J dropped 4; count of bases not matched to a gene: 11. CDR3 nucleotide sequence: TGCGCCAGCAGCCAAGGGGGCACGGGGACTAGCGGACGAGAGACCCAGTACTTC. Residues: CASSQGGTGTSGRETQYF.

The chain is built from TRBV5-1 and TRBJ2-5, with a possible D match to TRBD2 (6 bases). Trimming shortened V by 3 bases and J by 1 base, and 16 bases separated the two germline ends. The CDR3 length is 16 residues. Germline V gene lookup returns CDR1 SGHRS and CDR2 YFSETQ. Here the CDR3 DNA reads TGCGCCAGCAGCTGGGGAGGAGCAGAGCTCCAAGAGACCCAGTACTTC. Protein: CASSWGGAELQETQYF.

This clone was counted a single time. The V and J genes are TRBV2 and TRBJ2-1, with TRBD2 matching over 8 bases. CDR3 length: 15 residues. J gave up 5 bases and V 1 base, and 4 bases lay outside the gene matches. The V gene's germline CDR1 is SNHLY and CDR2 FYNNEI. DNA for the CDR3: TGTGCCAGCAGTGAAGAGGCTAGCGGGCACAATGAGCAGTTCTTC. It encodes CASSEEASGHNEQFF.

This chain joins TRBV18 and TRBJ2-1, with D tentatively TRBD2 (5 bases). CDR1 and CDR2 (germline): KGHSH, LQKENI. This CDR3 contains 16 residues. The ends were cut back, 2 bases at V and 6 bases at J, with 17 bases in the middle. The CDR3 here is CASSPSMFRGPNEQFF. The DNA of the CDR3 is TGTGCCAGCTCACCAAGCATGTTTCGAGGGCCCAATGAGCAGTTCTTC.

J is TRBJ1-2 and V is TRBV29-1; tentatively, D is TRBD1 (5 bases). CDR3 size: 14 residues. CDR1 SQVTM and CDR2 ANQGSEA come from the germline V gene. Trimming pared 4 bases from V and 6 bases from J, leaving 18 bases between. The CDR3 spells CSVGRIGPGHGYTF. The CDR3 coding sequence is TGCAGCGTTGGAAGGATCGGGCCAGGGCATGGCTACACCTTC.

This clone occurred once. The rearrangement links TRBV30 to TRBJ1-3; D might be TRBD1 (6 bases). V lost 1 base and J lost 5, with 12 bases in between. Looked up from germline, CDR1 is GTSNPN and CDR2 is SVGIG (reference sequence). The CDR3 runs 14 residues. In DNA form, the CDR3 reads TGTGCCTGGAGTGGGGGCAGGGGACGAAACACCATATATTTT. It translates to CAWSGGRGRNTIYF.

The V and J genes are TRBV6-4 and TRBJ2-3, with a possible D match to TRBD2 (5 bases). V gave up 0 bases and J gave up 7 bases, with 11 bases separating them. Germline loops: CDR1 MRHNA, CDR2 SNTAGT. CDR3 length: 14 residues. This chain's CDR3 is CASSDSRTPNTQYF. The CDR3 nucleotides read TGTGCCAGCAGTGACTCGAGGACTCCAAATACGCAGTATTTT.